These 15 T cell receptor beta chains came from one sample sequenced in a study of T cells in Graves' hyperthyroidism and ophthalmopathy. The TCR beta CDR3 regions underwent amplification using RNA transcripts as the source. RT-PCR in the first round (using the HTBI primer set) targeted the TCR CDR3. TCRdb analysed the multiplex PCR reads with MiXCR anew, one entry per CDR3 protein. The sample yields around 380,000 distinct CDR3 sequences, roughly 14% seen once. The sequencing input was blood. The source is a man aged 25-45 years with Graves' hyperthyroidism that later progressed to Graves' ophthalmopathy.

This clonotype was recorded a few times. This sequence joins TRBV7-9 and TRBJ2-5, with D perhaps TRBD1 (5 bases). The germline V gene encodes CDR1 SEHNR and CDR2 FQNEAQ (reference sequence). Trimming removed 1 base at V and 2 bases at J, with 8 bases between. The CDR3 is 14 amino acids. The CDR3, as DNA: TGTGCCAGCAGCTTAGTGGGGCGGCAAGAGACCCAGTACTTC. Protein product: CASSLVGRQETQYF.

The CDR3 DNA is TGCGCCAGCAGCCAAGAAACCAGGGTCCTGAATCAGCCCCAGCATTTT. Its translation is CASSQETRVLNQPQHF. J is TRBJ1-5 and V is TRBV4-1; weak D call: TRBD1 (5 bases). The V end lost 0 bases, the J end lost 4 bases, and 13 bases lay between the germline ends. Germline V CDR1 and CDR2: MGHRA, YSYEKL. CDR3 length equals 16 residues.

This clonotype appeared many times. This sequence joins TRBV9 and TRBJ2-3; 7 nucleotides agree with TRBD1. V was pared by 3 bases and J by 4 bases, with 8 bases of the junction left unmatched. Germline values: CDR1 SGDLS, CDR2 YYNGEE. This CDR3 has 15 residues. CDR3 coding DNA: TGTGCCAGCAGCGCCTGGGACAGATCCTCAGATACGCAGTATTTT. It is translated as CASSAWDRSSDTQYF.

This clonotype was picked up many times. The gene calls are TRBV7-9 and TRBJ1-5; D remains unclear. Germline CDR1 and CDR2: SEHNR and FQNEAQ (reference sequence). This CDR3 has 14 residues. The ends were cut back, 2 bases at V and 4 bases at J, with 9 bases in the middle. The CDR3 reads CASSLSTANQPQHF. Written as DNA, the CDR3 is TGTGCCAGCAGCTTATCAACAGCAAATCAGCCCCAGCATTTT. Looking up the rest from reference TRBV7-9 and TRBJ1-5 gives the full variable domain: DTGVSQNPRHKITKRGQNVTFRCDPISEHNRLYWYRQTLGQGPEFLTYFQNEAQLEKSRLLSDRFSAERPKGSFSTLEIQRTEQGDSAMYLCASSLSTANQPQHFGDGTRLSIL.

The V call is TRBV20-1, the J call TRBJ2-5, with 9 bases fitting TRBD2. With 0 bases clipped from V and 1 base from J, the junction kept 6 bases outside the gene matches. Germline CDR1 DFQATT, CDR2 SNEGSKA (reference sequence). This CDR3 is 16 amino acids long. CDR3 loop: CSARDYQRGVQETQYF. DNA of the CDR3: TGCAGTGCTAGAGATTACCAGCGGGGGGTCCAAGAGACCCAGTACTTC.

There are many counts of this clonotype. J is TRBJ2-7 and V is TRBV12-3 or TRBV12-4; D remains unclear. This CDR3 has 17 residues. The V end lost 0 bases, the J end lost 2 bases, and 17 bases lay between the germline ends. The CDR3 bases are TGTGCCAGCAGTTTAGCGTTCCCCAACAAGGATGCCTACGAGCAGTACTTC. Translation: CASSLAFPNKDAYEQYF.

In this sample, this clonotype turned up many times. The V and J genes are TRBV5-1 and TRBJ1-2; perhaps TRBD1 as D (6 bases). CDR3 size: 12 residues. The V gene's germline CDR1 is SGHRS and CDR2 YFSETQ. Trimming removed 0 bases from V and 8 bases from J, with 8 bases in between. The CDR3 DNA reads TGCGCCAGCAGCTTGGGGGGGCCCGGCTACACCTTC. It yields the protein CASSLGGPGYTF.

This clonotype was counted many times. V usage is TRBV6-6 and J usage is TRBJ1-2; D ambiguous. The V end lost 2 bases, the J end lost 8 bases, and 15 bases lay between the germline ends. The CDR3 contains 14 residues. CDR1 and CDR2 from the germline V gene are MNHNY and SVGAGI (reference sequence). CDR3 loop: CASSYAPPGGGYTF. The CDR3 nucleotides read TGTGCCAGCAGTTACGCCCCTCCGGGAGGCGGCTACACCTTC.

This clonotype was seen ten or more times. This chain links TRBV5-6 with TRBJ2-1, with 9 nucleotides matching TRBD1. V shed 4 bases, J shed 7 bases, and the junction held 12 bases outside the gene matches. In germline, CDR1 is SGHDT, CDR2 YYEEEE. The CDR3 is made up of 16 amino acids. CDR3 region: CASSGPWDRVKNEQFF. CDR3 sequence (DNA): TGTGCCAGCAGCGGCCCCTGGGACAGGGTGAAAAATGAGCAGTTCTTC.

This CDR3 reads CASSLGLAMNNEQFF. The CDR3 DNA reads as TGCGCCAGCAGCTTGGGACTAGCGATGAACAATGAGCAGTTCTTC. V and J are TRBV5-1 and TRBJ2-1, with 8 bases matching TRBD2. Germline V gene lookup returns CDR1 SGHRS and CDR2 YFSETQ. The CDR3 spans 15 residues. V gave up 0 bases and J gave up 5 bases; unmatched junction bases: 4.

This clonotype has ten or more counts. The rearrangement joins TRBV7-7 to TRBJ2-1; maybe TRBD1 (5 bases). The CDR3 extends over 12 amino acids. CDR1 and CDR2 (germline): SSHAT, FNYEAQ (reference sequence). The CDR3 bases are TGTGCTGTGGCTCTCCCAGGGAATGAGCAGTTCTTC. Residues: CAVALPGNEQFF.

This clonotype has ten or more counts. The CDR3 loop is CASSEVPGRKTQYF. CDR3 DNA sequence: TGTGCCAGCAGTGAAGTTCCAGGGCGAAAGACCCAGTACTTC. The chain uses TRBV6-1 and TRBJ2-5, with a possible D match to TRBD1 (5 bases). The V gene lost 1 base and the J gene lost 6 bases, with 12 bases spanning the gap. Germline V gene lookup returns CDR1 MNHNS and CDR2 SASEGT. The CDR3 runs to 14 residues.

This clonotype showed up many times. The rearrangement links TRBV2 to TRBJ1-1, with D uncertain. V was trimmed by 6 bases and J by 0 bases, leaving 8 bases between them. Germline V gene lookup returns CDR1 SNHLY and CDR2 FYNNEI. CDR3 length equals 13 residues. The CDR3 region is CASRAAMNTEAFF. The CDR3, as DNA: TGTGCCAGCAGGGCAGCAATGAACACTGAAGCTTTCTTT.

Many counts were recorded for this clonotype. The J gene is TRBJ2-3, the V gene TRBV5-1; D is unclear. Germline V gene data show CDR1 as SGHRS and CDR2 as YFSETQ. V dropped 4 bases and J dropped 5 bases, with 14 bases sitting between them. The CDR3 has 14 amino acids. CDR3 region: CASSVREPGDTQYF. CDR3 sequence (DNA): TGCGCCAGCAGCGTTCGAGAGCCGGGAGATACGCAGTATTTT.

Only a few counts were recorded for this clonotype. The chain uses TRBV5-5 and TRBJ2-7; D may be TRBD2 (5 bases). The CDR3 runs 15 residues. Germline assignment: CDR1 SGHKS and CDR2 YYEKEE (reference sequence). V was clipped by 0 bases and J by 0 bases, with 10 bases between them. In DNA, the CDR3 is TGTGCCAGCAGCTTGGAGGACTTGAGCTCCTACGAGCAGTACTTC. Its protein is CASSLEDLSSYEQYF.